The rows below give T cell receptor beta chains drawn from one sample of a study of T-cell reconstitution after alpha-beta-depleted transplantation in children. MiXCR, applied by TCRdb to the PCR reads, yields one record per CDR3 protein. The sample lists 500,000 or so distinct CDR3 sequences; about 31% were seen once. This sample comprised PBMCs from the stem cell graft donor, obtained from the stem cell graft. The receptors shown here come from a human donor who donated a stem cell graft to a child with aplastic anemia. Both conserved end residues are part of each CDR3. The D gene is left open where the match is weak. For some rows the clone size is stated as once, few or many, or as a class when expanded; others skip it.

clone size: NA; D gene: NA; J gene: TRBJ1-5; V gene: TRBV20-1; CDR3 DNA: TGCAGTGACTCCACACCAGGGAGTCAGCCCCAGCATTTT; CDR3 protein: CSDSTPGSQPQHF
clone size: NA; D gene: NA; J gene: TRBJ1-5; V gene: TRBV7-9; CDR3 DNA: TGTGCCAGCAGCTTGGACGGATTTTATCAGCCCCAGCATTTT; CDR3 protein: CASSLDGFYQPQHF
clone size: few; D gene: NA; J gene: TRBJ2-7; V gene: TRBV5-1; CDR3 DNA: TGCGCCAGCAGCTTGGTACATGGAACCTACGAGCAGTACTTC; CDR3 protein: CASSLVHGTYEQYF
clone size: NA; D gene: NA; J gene: TRBJ2-2; V gene: TRBV11-3; CDR3 DNA: TGTGCCAGCAGCTCCCAAAACGGGGAGCTGTTTTTT; CDR3 protein: CASSSQNGELFF
clone size: NA; D gene: NA; J gene: TRBJ1-1; V gene: TRBV12-3/TRBV12-4; CDR3 DNA: TGTGCCAGCAGACTTAACCGGGACGCAGGGCGGGTTGGAGCTTTCTTT; CDR3 protein: CASRLNRDAGRVGAFF
clone size: NA; D gene: NA; J gene: TRBJ1-5; V gene: TRBV12-3/TRBV12-4; CDR3 DNA: TGTGCCAGCAGTGGGGGAATCGGGGCCTCCAATCAGCCCCAGCATTTT; CDR3 protein: CASSGGIGASNQPQHF
clone size: NA; D gene: TRBD1; J gene: TRBJ1-5; V gene: TRBV20-1; CDR3 DNA: TGCAGTGCTAGTGGAACCGGGACAGGGGTTGGCAATCAGCCCCAGCATTTT; CDR3 protein: CSASGTGTGVGNQPQHF
clone size: NA; D gene: TRBD1; J gene: TRBJ2-7; V gene: TRBV7-6; CDR3 DNA: TGTGCCAGCAGCCCGAGGACAGGGAACTACGAGCAGTACTTC; CDR3 protein: CASSPRTGNYEQYF
clone size: NA; D gene: TRBD2; J gene: TRBJ2-1; V gene: TRBV7-8; CDR3 DNA: TGTGCCAGCAGGTTGACTAGCGGGACCTTTAATGAGCAGTTCTTC; CDR3 protein: CASRLTSGTFNEQFF
clone size: NA; D gene: TRBD1; J gene: TRBJ2-7; V gene: TRBV5-1; CDR3 DNA: TGCGCCAGCAGCTTGATGTGGGGACAGGGGGCCGTCTACGAGCAGTACTTC; CDR3 protein: CASSLMWGQGAVYEQYF
clone size: NA; D gene: NA; J gene: TRBJ2-2; V gene: TRBV24-1; CDR3 DNA: TGTGCCACCAGTGACCATAAACTGGACACCGGGGAGCTGTTTTTT; CDR3 protein: CATSDHKLDTGELFF
clone size: NA; D gene: NA; J gene: TRBJ1-2; V gene: TRBV9; CDR3 DNA: TGTGCCAGCAGAACCGATCTCTATGGAGGCTACACCTTC; CDR3 protein: CASRTDLYGGYTF
clone size: few; D gene: NA; J gene: TRBJ2-3; V gene: TRBV6-1; CDR3 DNA: TGTGCCAGCAGTCGACATTTGAGCACAGATACGCAGTATTTT; CDR3 protein: CASSRHLSTDTQYF
clone size: few; D gene: NA; J gene: TRBJ2-4; V gene: TRBV9; CDR3 DNA: TGTGCCAGCAGCGTAGGGGGACGTCAGTACTTC; CDR3 protein: CASSVGGRQYF
clone size: few; D gene: NA; J gene: TRBJ2-6; V gene: TRBV6-1; CDR3 DNA: TGTGCCACGGAGGCGGGAATCTCTGGGGCCAACGTCCTGACTTTC; CDR3 protein: CATEAGISGANVLTF
clone size: NA; D gene: TRBD2; J gene: TRBJ2-1; V gene: TRBV20-1; CDR3 DNA: TGCAGTGCTAGGGGCTTACTAGCGGGATGGAATGAGCAGTTCTTC; CDR3 protein: CSARGLLAGWNEQFF
clone size: NA; D gene: NA; J gene: TRBJ2-5; V gene: TRBV2; CDR3 DNA: TGTGCCAGCAGACAAGCAGGGGCACAAGAGACCCAGTACTTC; CDR3 protein: CASRQAGAQETQYF
clone size: few; D gene: TRBD1; J gene: TRBJ2-1; V gene: TRBV12-3/TRBV12-4; CDR3 DNA: TGTGCCAGCAGTTTGTACAGGGGCGCTCCTATCTCCTACAATGAGCAGTTCTTC; CDR3 protein: CASSLYRGAPISYNEQFF
clone size: NA; D gene: TRBD1; J gene: TRBJ2-5; V gene: TRBV28; CDR3 DNA: TGTGCCAGCAGTTTAGGGTCCCTCAGGGCAGGGGGCCAAGAGACCCAGTACTTC; CDR3 protein: CASSLGSLRAGGQETQYF
clone size: NA; D gene: TRBD2; J gene: TRBJ2-1; V gene: TRBV5-1; CDR3 DNA: TGCGCCAGCAGCTTGAGAGCGGGAGGCAATGAGCAGTTCTTC; CDR3 protein: CASSLRAGGNEQFF
clone size: few; D gene: NA; J gene: TRBJ1-2; V gene: TRBV28; CDR3 DNA: TGTGCCAGCAGCGCCCCGCTAACCCGGAACTATGGCTACACCTTC; CDR3 protein: CASSAPLTRNYGYTF
clone size: NA; D gene: NA; J gene: TRBJ1-5; V gene: TRBV12-3/TRBV12-4; CDR3 DNA: TGTGCCAGCAGTCCGACCAGGGAGCCCCAGCATTTT; CDR3 protein: CASSPTREPQHF
clone size: NA; D gene: NA; J gene: TRBJ2-3; V gene: TRBV7-2; CDR3 DNA: TGTGCCAGCATCACGGAACGCACAGATACGCAGTATTTT; CDR3 protein: CASITERTDTQYF
clone size: NA; D gene: TRBD2; J gene: TRBJ2-3; V gene: TRBV20-1; CDR3 DNA: TGCAGTGCAACCGGGACTAGCGGGATCACAGATACGCAGTATTTT; CDR3 protein: CSATGTSGITDTQYF
clone size: NA; D gene: NA; J gene: TRBJ2-2; V gene: TRBV6-1; CDR3 DNA: TGTGCCAGCAGACTCAGACCCGCGAACACCGGGGAGCTGTTTTTT; CDR3 protein: CASRLRPANTGELFF
clone size: NA; D gene: TRBD1; J gene: TRBJ1-4; V gene: TRBV5-1; CDR3 DNA: TGCGCCAGCAGCTTCGACAGGGGCCGAGGAACAACTAATGAAAAACTGTTTTTT; CDR3 protein: CASSFDRGRGTTNEKLFF
clone size: few; D gene: NA; J gene: TRBJ2-6; V gene: TRBV4-3; CDR3 DNA: TGCGCCAGCAGCCAAGCTGAATTGCGGCTAACTGGGGCCAACGTCCTGACTTTC; CDR3 protein: CASSQAELRLTGANVLTF
clone size: NA; D gene: TRBD2; J gene: TRBJ2-3; V gene: TRBV27; CDR3 DNA: TGTGCCAGCAGTTCAATCGGGCGGGGGACGCAGTATTTT; CDR3 protein: CASSSIGRGTQYF
clone size: NA; D gene: TRBD1; J gene: TRBJ1-5; V gene: TRBV27; CDR3 DNA: TGTGCCAGCAGCCCGACGACAGGGATAGGCAATCAGCCCCAGCATTTT; CDR3 protein: CASSPTTGIGNQPQHF
clone size: NA; D gene: NA; J gene: TRBJ2-3; V gene: TRBV29-1; CDR3 DNA: TGCAGCGTTGAAGATAGAGACAGTGAAACGCAGTATTTT; CDR3 protein: CSVEDRDSETQYF
clone size: few; D gene: TRBD1; J gene: TRBJ1-5; V gene: TRBV12-5; CDR3 DNA: TGTGCTAGTGGTAACAGGGGTGGTCAGCCCCAGCATTTT; CDR3 protein: CASGNRGGQPQHF
clone size: NA; D gene: TRBD2; J gene: TRBJ2-1; V gene: TRBV29-1; CDR3 DNA: TGCAGCGTTGATGGGGGGGGCGCTAGCGGGAATCATCGGGAGCAGTTCTTC; CDR3 protein: CSVDGGGASGNHREQFF
clone size: NA; D gene: NA; J gene: TRBJ2-7; V gene: TRBV28; CDR3 DNA: TGTGCCAGCAGTTTTCCCGAAGGCGGAAGAACCTACGAGCAGTACTTC; CDR3 protein: CASSFPEGGRTYEQYF
clone size: few; D gene: NA; J gene: TRBJ2-1; V gene: TRBV29-1; CDR3 DNA: TGCAGCGCTAAGGACACGAAAGGCGGTGAGCAGTTCTTC; CDR3 protein: CSAKDTKGGEQFF
clone size: few; D gene: TRBD2; J gene: TRBJ2-1; V gene: TRBV6-1; CDR3 DNA: TGTGCCACCTGTCAAGGACTAGCGGGGCCCAATGAGCAGTTCTTC; CDR3 protein: CATCQGLAGPNEQFF
clone size: few; D gene: NA; J gene: TRBJ1-1; V gene: TRBV12-3/TRBV12-4; CDR3 DNA: TGTGCCAGCAGTTGGGGTCGAGCGACAGCCTTTGAAGCTTTCTTT; CDR3 protein: CASSWGRATAFEAFF
clone size: NA; D gene: NA; J gene: TRBJ1-1; V gene: TRBV15; CDR3 DNA: TGTGCCACCAGCCGTCCGGGGCAACTAAACACTGAAGCTTTCTTT; CDR3 protein: CATSRPGQLNTEAFF
clone size: few; D gene: TRBD1; J gene: TRBJ2-5; V gene: TRBV19; CDR3 DNA: TGTGCCAGTAGTAAAGGGACAGAAGAGACCCAGTACTTC; CDR3 protein: CASSKGTEETQYF
clone size: few; D gene: TRBD2; J gene: TRBJ2-3; V gene: TRBV5-1; CDR3 DNA: TGCGCCAGCAGCTTGTTTGCGGGAGGAACAGATACGCAGTATTTT; CDR3 protein: CASSLFAGGTDTQYF
clone size: NA; D gene: TRBD2; J gene: TRBJ2-1; V gene: TRBV6-2/TRBV6-3; CDR3 DNA: TGTGCCAGCAGTGAGCGGGGGACCTCCTACAATGAGCAGTTCTTC; CDR3 protein: CASSERGTSYNEQFF
clone size: NA; D gene: NA; J gene: TRBJ1-4; V gene: TRBV18; CDR3 DNA: TGTGCCAGCTCACCCGGCGGCACGAGGAATGAAAAACTGTTTTTT; CDR3 protein: CASSPGGTRNEKLFF
clone size: few; D gene: TRBD1; J gene: TRBJ1-6; V gene: TRBV15; CDR3 DNA: TGTGCCACCAGCAGAGCTCAAGACAGGGGTTCACCCCTCCACTTT; CDR3 protein: CATSRAQDRGSPLHF
clone size: few; D gene: NA; J gene: TRBJ2-3; V gene: TRBV7-2; CDR3 DNA: TGTGCCAGCAGCTACCCAGGGCTGGCAGATACGCAGTATTTT; CDR3 protein: CASSYPGLADTQYF
clone size: once; D gene: NA; J gene: TRBJ2-3; V gene: TRBV24-1; CDR3 DNA: TGTGCCACCAGTGACTCATGGCGGGGCGGGACAGATACGCAGTATTTT; CDR3 protein: CATSDSWRGGTDTQYF
clone size: NA; D gene: NA; J gene: TRBJ2-7; V gene: TRBV28; CDR3 DNA: TGTGCCAGCAGCTCCGGGACTGAACCCTACGAGCAGTACTTC; CDR3 protein: CASSSGTEPYEQYF
clone size: NA; D gene: TRBD2; J gene: TRBJ2-5; V gene: TRBV6-1; CDR3 DNA: TGTGCCAGCACTAAGGCGCTAGCGGGAGGCCAAGAGACCCAGTACTTC; CDR3 protein: CASTKALAGGQETQYF
clone size: NA; D gene: TRBD2; J gene: TRBJ2-5; V gene: TRBV4-2; CDR3 DNA: TGTGCCAGCAGATTCGGGACTAGCGGGAGTTATGGAGAGACCCAGTACTTC; CDR3 protein: CASRFGTSGSYGETQYF
clone size: few; D gene: NA; J gene: TRBJ2-7; V gene: TRBV4-3; CDR3 DNA: TGCGCCAGCAGCCAAGACCGGGACCCCTACGAGCAGTACTTC; CDR3 protein: CASSQDRDPYEQYF
clone size: NA; D gene: NA; J gene: TRBJ2-1; V gene: TRBV3-1; CDR3 DNA: TGTGCCAGCAGCCACACCCGGGACGGGGGTGAGCAGTTCTTC; CDR3 protein: CASSHTRDGGEQFF
clone size: NA; D gene: NA; J gene: TRBJ2-7; V gene: TRBV15; CDR3 DNA: TGTGCCACCAGCAGAGGTGGGGCACGCGAGCAGTACTTC; CDR3 protein: CATSRGGAREQYF
clone size: NA; D gene: TRBD1; J gene: TRBJ1-2; V gene: TRBV12-3/TRBV12-4; CDR3 DNA: TGTGCCAGCAGGGCGACAGGGGAGTATGGCTACACCTTC; CDR3 protein: CASRATGEYGYTF
clone size: few; D gene: TRBD1; J gene: TRBJ2-5; V gene: TRBV7-2; CDR3 DNA: TGTGCCAGCAGCATAGACAGGGACCAAGAGACCCAGTACTTC; CDR3 protein: CASSIDRDQETQYF
clone size: NA; D gene: NA; J gene: TRBJ2-7; V gene: TRBV4-3; CDR3 DNA: TGCGCCAGCAGCCAAGAGGAGGGGCTCTACGAGCAGTACTTC; CDR3 protein: CASSQEEGLYEQYF
clone size: NA; D gene: NA; J gene: TRBJ1-2; V gene: TRBV27; CDR3 DNA: TGTGCCAGCAGTCCTTATCCCTATGGCTACACCTTC; CDR3 protein: CASSPYPYGYTF
clone size: few; D gene: NA; J gene: TRBJ2-5; V gene: TRBV5-1; CDR3 DNA: TGCGCCAGCAGCCCCGGGGGGCAATATCAAGAGACCCAGTACTTC; CDR3 protein: CASSPGGQYQETQYF